The TCR beta chain under discussion was sequenced for a study of Ad26.COV2.S vaccination and SARS-CoV-2 variants. The CDR3 runs 16 residues. Germline V CDR1 and CDR2: SGHTA, FQGNSA. V gave up 3 bases and J gave up 0 bases, with 12 bases separating them. Treatment defined: over 15 received Ad26.COV2.S at low or high dose, single or two shots; about five received placebo; per-sample allocation not given. Samples were taken on day 63 after the first vaccine or placebo injection. The protocol was immunoSEQ multiplex PCR, while the TCRdb copy is restricted to in-frame clones and leaves out a portion. The sample yields about 350,000 clones, around 89% seen once.

The sample was peripheral blood, taken in a trial of Ad26.COV2.S vaccine versus placebo. The rearrangement links TRBV7-2 to TRBJ2-1, with D maybe TRBD2 (6 bases). This sequence originates from a person between 18 and 65 years old who received the Ad26.COV2.S COVID-19 vaccine or a placebo. CDR3 amino acids: CASSFPRRGSYNEQFF. CDR3 bases: TGTGCCAGCAGCTTCCCCAGGCGGGGCTCCTACAATGAGCAGTTCTTC.